This passage covers 18 T cell receptor beta chains from one sample sequenced in a study of cytomegalovirus exposure and HLA in healthy donors (dated by TCRdb to about 2017). Receptors were amplified or captured by the immunoSEQ multiplex PCR assay. For the multiplex PCR, a mixture combining 60 forward primers for TCR Vbeta segments and 13 reverse primers for TCR Jbeta segments was used. TCRdb limited this immuneACCESS table to in-frame rearrangements with V and J called. A share of clones is missing; checked studies link under half to unresolved V genes, and the rest is unexplained. Present in this sample are 230,000 or so clones, around 90% of which were seen just once. The ten largest clones represent about 1.5% of the sample. Specimen: PBMCs. The receptors here all came from a girl aged 2-10 years in good health and CMV-seronegative.

This clone was found a few times. The chain couples TRBV20-1 to TRBJ1-4; D gene unclear. The CDR3 has 10 residues. Between the trimmed V and J ends, which lost 2 bases and 13 bases, there was a span of 8 bases. The germline CDR1 and CDR2 sequences are DFQATT and SNEGSKA (reference sequence). CDR3 sequence (DNA): TGCAGTGCTAGACACGAGGGACTGTTTTTT. This encodes CSARHEGLFF.

This chain links TRBV19 with TRBJ1-1; D might be TRBD1 (5 bases). The V gene lost 3 bases and the J gene lost 4 bases, with 15 bases spanning the gap. This CDR3 spans 15 amino acids. CDR1 is LNHDA and CDR2 is SQIVND in the germline V gene (reference sequence). CDR3 in amino acids: CASSIGRGVGTEAFF. The CDR3 bases are TGTGCCAGTAGTATCGGGCGGGGGGTTGGCACTGAAGCTTTCTTT.

J is TRBJ2-3 and V is TRBV21-1; the DNA was not used to check the table's D call, TRBD2. TRBV21-1 is tagged as a pseudogene. This CDR3 comprises 8 residues. CDR3 amino acids: CAVRTQYF. The CDR3 coding sequence is TGTGCCGTCCGTACGCAGTATTTT.

CDR3 nucleotide sequence: TGTGCCAGCTCCGCTTCTTGGGGTCAGGGGAGCGACGAGCAGTACTTC. This codes for CASSASWGQGSDEQYF. The rearrangement uses TRBV18 and TRBJ2-7, with a weak D call TRBD1 (6 bases). The CDR3 is 16 amino acids. Germline-derived CDR1 and CDR2 are KGHSH and LQKENI. The V end lost 6 bases, the J end lost 5 bases, and 23 bases lay between the germline ends.

The count of this clone is one. The rearrangement links TRBV2 to TRBJ2-2, with TRBD2 identical over 8 bases. The CDR3 sequence is 17 residues long. Trimming took 2 bases from V and 5 from J; bases not matched to a gene: 10. Germline CDR1 reads SNHLY; CDR2 reads FYNNEI. Here the CDR3 DNA reads TGTGCCAGCAGTGAAATGTTTGGGACTAGGTATACCGGGGAGCTGTTTTTT. Amino acids: CASSEMFGTRYTGELFF.

The chain links TRBV6-5 to TRBJ2-7; 11 bases match TRBD1. Looked up from germline, CDR1 is MNHEY and CDR2 is SVGAGI. CDR3 length equals 14 residues. The V segment lost 8 bases and the J segment 4 bases; nucleotides outside the gene matches: 7. The chain's CDR3 is CASVARDRGYEQYF. The DNA of the CDR3 is TGTGCCAGCGTCGCCCGGGACAGGGGGTACGAGCAGTACTTC.

This chain connects TRBV13 to TRBJ2-2; TRBD1 matches at 10 bases. The length of the CDR3 is 15 residues. V lost 4 bases, J lost 5 bases, and 4 bases stayed unmatched. The V gene's germline CDR1 is PRHDT and CDR2 FYEKMQ (reference sequence). DNA of the CDR3: TGTGCCAGCAGCTCGGACAGGGGGGGGACCGGGGAGCTGTTTTTT. This translates into CASSSDRGGTGELFF.

The CDR3 protein is CASSQTGRMVGYTF. In DNA, the CDR3 is TGTGCCAGCAGTCAGACAGGAAGGATGGTTGGCTACACCTTC. The chain joins TRBV27 to TRBJ1-2, with TRBD1 as a possible D gene (6 bases). Trimming removed 5 bases from V and 7 bases from J, with 17 bases in between. The CDR3 extends over 14 amino acids. Germline CDR1 reads MNHEY; CDR2 reads SMNVEV (reference sequence).

V usage is TRBV5-1 and J usage is TRBJ1-1, with 10 bases matching TRBD1. V lost 5 bases to trimming and J lost 4 bases; unmatched junction nucleotides: 5. The CDR3 spans 14 residues. Germline V gene data show CDR1 as SGHRS and CDR2 as YFSETQ. The CDR3 nucleotides read TGCGCCAGCAGTGCTGGGACAGGGGCCACTGAAGCTTTCTTT. This translates into CASSAGTGATEAFF.

The V and J genes are TRBV14 and TRBJ2-3; 11 positions match TRBD2. CDR3 length: 15 residues. Trimming removed 6 bases from V and 2 bases from J; junction bases left unmatched: 4. Germline V gives CDR1 SGHDN, CDR2 FVKESK. The CDR3 DNA sequence: TGTGCCAGCAGTCCTAGCGGGAGGACCACAGATACGCAGTATTTT. Translation: CASSPSGRTTDTQYF.

J is TRBJ2-2 and V is TRBV5-1; 8 nucleotides match TRBD2. CDR1 is SGHRS and CDR2 is YFSETQ in the germline V gene. V gave up 6 bases and J gave up 4 bases; unmatched junction bases: 8. The CDR3 is 15 amino acids. CDR3: CASISGGATTGELFF. The CDR3, as DNA: TGCGCCAGCATCTCGGGGGGGGCGACCACCGGGGAGCTGTTTTTT.

J is TRBJ1-1 and V is TRBV19; possible D gene TRBD1, 5 bases. The germline V and J ends were trimmed by 5 bases and 5 bases, with 12 bases remaining between them. This CDR3 is built from 13 residues. Germline CDR1 LNHDA, CDR2 SQIVND (reference sequence). CDR3 residues: CASSATGWTEAFF. The CDR3 coding sequence is TGTGCCAGTAGTGCCACAGGATGGACTGAAGCTTTCTTT.

The genes are TRBV27 and TRBJ1-5; 8 nucleotides agree with TRBD1. There are 15 residues in the CDR3. V trimming: 5 bases; J trimming: 5 bases; junction bases outside the gene matches: 8. CDR1 is MNHEY, CDR2 SMNVEV, per germline (reference sequence). The CDR3 reads CASSLWTGRDQPQHF. The CDR3 DNA reads TGTGCCAGCAGTCTCTGGACAGGGAGAGATCAGCCCCAGCATTTT.

The chain employs TRBV11-2 and TRBJ2-1, with 9 nucleotides matching TRBD2. V was pared by 1 base and J by 8 bases, with 6 bases of the junction left unmatched. The CDR3 spans 15 residues. Germline CDR1 and CDR2: SGHAT and FQNNGV. The CDR3 is CASSLGGRAVDEQFF. The CDR3 nucleotides are TGTGCCAGCAGCTTAGGCGGGAGGGCCGTAGATGAGCAGTTCTTC.

The chain joins TRBV10-3 to TRBJ1-2; perhaps TRBD1 as D (5 bases). CDR1 and CDR2 from the germline V gene are ENHRY and SYGVKD. This CDR3 comprises 16 residues. V lost 4 bases and J lost 4, with 19 bases in between. Here the CDR3 DNA reads TGTGCCATCAGTGGAAAAAAACAGGTGCCGTTCTATGGCTACACCTTC. Translating it yields CAISGKKQVPFYGYTF.

On this clone itself: An end of the junction differs from the germline gene, which may be a read error. The chain's CDR3 is CASSPLAGRAVRDQETQYF. For the CDR3, the DNA is TGTGCTAGCAGCCCACTAGCGGGACGCGCGGTCCGGGACCAAGAGACCCAGTACTTC. The chain couples TRBV7-7 to TRBJ2-5; 10 bases line up with TRBD2. The CDR3 is made up of 19 amino acids. Per germline, CDR1 SSHAT and CDR2 FNYEAQ (reference sequence).

The V gene is TRBV7-2, the J gene TRBJ2-5; D not resolved. The J call is uncertain, as TRBJ2-7 better fits the DNA end. The length of the CDR3 is 12 residues. Looked up from germline, CDR1 is SGHTA and CDR2 is FQGNSA. CDR3 nucleotide sequence: TGTGCCAGCAGCCCAAACTCCTACGAGCAGTACTTC. It is translated as CASSPNSYEQYF.

This clone appeared a single time. The rearrangement links TRBV6-5 to TRBJ1-3, with a possible D match to TRBD1 (6 bases). V was shortened by 6 bases and J by 2 bases, with 14 bases between the two germline ends. Germline CDR1 reads MNHEY; CDR2 reads SVGAGI. The CDR3 contains 15 residues. The CDR3 loop reads CASRPPRDTGNTIYF. The CDR3 DNA reads TGTGCCAGCAGGCCCCCCCGGGACACTGGAAACACCATATATTTT.